This T cell receptor beta chain was sequenced during a study of blood T cell repertoires in COVID-19. Study in general: In each case, the material was cDNA or gDNA derived from T cells, B-cell-depleted T cells, or PBMCs.

The protocol was immunoSEQ multiplex PCR, while the TCRdb copy is restricted to in-frame clones and leaves out a portion. The sample lists 200,000 to 300,000 clones, roughly 88% occurring once. Per germline, CDR1 MNHEY and CDR2 SVGAGI. Between the trimmed V and J ends, which lost 2 bases and 0 bases, there was a span of 13 bases. This CDR3 has 16 amino acids. The source material was peripheral blood. The origin of this receptor is a young woman with acute or convalescent COVID-19. The rearrangement uses TRBV6-5 and TRBJ1-2, with D tentatively TRBD1 (5 bases). The DNA of the CDR3 is TGTGCCAGCAGTTACGGGCAGGGTTGGACTAACTATGGCTACACCTTC. This encodes CASSYGQGWTNYGYTF.